Listed here is a single T cell receptor (beta chain). This sample was included in a study of memory CD4+ T cells and cytomegalovirus serostatus. The germline gives CDR1 MNHNY, CDR2 SVGAGI (reference sequence). V was cut by 1 base and J by 4 bases, with 8 bases left in between. This CDR3 has 14 amino acids. The sort gate was single viable CD3+CD4+CD8-CD45RO+ cells for memory CD4+ T cells. Some clones are missing from TCRdb's copy, which holds only in-frame ones; the method was immunoSEQ multiplex PCR. The profile shows tens of thousands of clones, around three quarters of them singletons. Input material: memory CD4+ T cells from blood. The rearrangement uses TRBV6-6 and TRBJ1-5; D gene uncertain. The source is an adult in good health and CMV-seronegative. The DNA for the CDR3 is TGTGCCAGCAGTTACTTGAACACAAATCAGCCCCAGCATTTT. This gives the protein CASSYLNTNQPQHF.